The rows below give T cell receptor beta chains drawn from one sample of a study of blood T cell repertoires in COVID-19. Profiled with immunoSEQ multiplex PCR; TCRdb holds only in-frame clones, not every one. This sample carries roughly 70,000 clones, roughly 90% of them seen once, and the ten largest clones take about 4%. Material: peripheral blood. Source of these receptors: a man between 65 and 85 years old with acute or convalescent COVID-19. CDR3s include the opening cysteine and the closing phenylalanine or tryptophan. D genes are given only for firm matches. Not all rows give a size; the values are once, few, many and, for expanded clones, a class.

d_call | clone_size | j_call | v_call | cdr3_nt | cdr3_aa
. | . | TRBJ2-2 | TRBV2 | TGTGCCAGCAGTGAAGCGCAGCCGGGTGGCACCGGGGAGCTGTTTTTT | CASSEAQPGGTGELFF
TRBD1 | few | TRBJ1-2 | TRBV7-2 | TGTGCCAGCAGCCCGCACAGGGGGATGTATGGCTACACCTTC | CASSPHRGMYGYTF
TRBD1 | . | TRBJ1-2 | TRBV6-5 | TGTGCCAGCAGGGAGACAGGGTTCTATGGCTACACCTTC | CASRETGFYGYTF
TRBD1 | . | TRBJ2-7 | TRBV5-4 | TGTGCCAGCAGCACGGACAGGACAACCTACGAGCAGTACTTC | CASSTDRTTYEQYF
TRBD1 | . | TRBJ1-5 | TRBV3-1/TRBV3-2 | TGTGCCAGCAGCCAAGAACAGGGGGCGCATAAGAGGAATCAGCCCCAGCATTTT | CASSQEQGAHKRNQPQHF
TRBD2 | . | TRBJ2-1 | TRBV6-5 | TGTGCCAGCGGCACGACTAGCGGTAACAATGAGCAGTTCTTC | CASGTTSGNNEQFF
. | . | TRBJ2-3 | TRBV5-1 | TGCGCCAGCAGCTTGGGAGGACTATACACAGATACGCAGTATTTT | CASSLGGLYTDTQYF
. | . | TRBJ2-3 | TRBV11-2 | TGTGCCAGCAGCTTAGGGGGCTACAGCCTCAGAACAGATACGCAGTATTTT | CASSLGGYSLRTDTQYF
. | . | TRBJ1-2 | TRBV19 | TGTGCCAGTGCTCCAGGGTTTTATGGCTACACCTTC | CASAPGFYGYTF
. | once | TRBJ2-2 | TRBV7-2 | TGTGCCAGCACCTTAGGACAGACCACCGGGGAGCTGTTTTTT | CASTLGQTTGELFF
TRBD1 | . | TRBJ2-2 | TRBV7-9 | TGTGCCAGCAGCTCCGGGGTAGGGGGCGACACCGGGGAGCTGTTTTTT | CASSSGVGGDTGELFF
TRBD1 | . | TRBJ1-2 | TRBV6-5 | TGTGCCAGCAACGAACAGGGGGCTCCATATTATGGCTACACCTTC | CASNEQGAPYYGYTF
TRBD1 | once | TRBJ1-2 | TRBV4-3 | TGCGCCAGCAGCCGTCCTCGGACAGGGGATTCCTATGGCTACACCTTC | CASSRPRTGDSYGYTF
TRBD1 | . | TRBJ2-7 | TRBV6-5 | TGTGCCAGCAGGGGACAGGTTTCCTACGAGCAGTACTTC | CASRGQVSYEQYF
. | . | TRBJ1-4 | TRBV30 | TGTGCCTGGAGTGTCGCAGCGGTCTCTTGGGCTGGGGAAAAACTGTTTTTT | CAWSVAAVSWAGEKLFF
TRBD1 | . | TRBJ1-5 | TRBV3-1/TRBV3-2 | TGTGCCAGCAGCCAGGCTCGGCCGGGACAGGGGGACCAGCCCCAGCATTTT | CASSQARPGQGDQPQHF
. | once | TRBJ2-5 | TRBV4-2 | TGTGCCAGCAGCCAAGAGGGGGGGGCCCAAGAGACCCAGTACTTC | CASSQEGGAQETQYF